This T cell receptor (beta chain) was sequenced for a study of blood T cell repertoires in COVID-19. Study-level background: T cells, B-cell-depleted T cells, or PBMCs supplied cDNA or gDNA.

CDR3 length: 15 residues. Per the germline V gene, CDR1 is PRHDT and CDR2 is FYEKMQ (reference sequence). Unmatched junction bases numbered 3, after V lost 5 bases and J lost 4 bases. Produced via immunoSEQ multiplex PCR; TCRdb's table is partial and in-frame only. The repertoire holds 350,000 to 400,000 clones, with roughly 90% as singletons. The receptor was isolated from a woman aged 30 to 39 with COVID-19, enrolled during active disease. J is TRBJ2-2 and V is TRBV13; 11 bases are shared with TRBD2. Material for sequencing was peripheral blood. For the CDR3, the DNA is TGTGCCAGCAGCCCACTAGCGGGGGTCACCGGGGAGCTGTTTTTT. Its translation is CASSPLAGVTGELFF. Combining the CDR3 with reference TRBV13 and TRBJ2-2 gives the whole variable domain AAGVIQSPRHLIKEKRETATLKCYPIPRHDTVYWYQQGPGQDPQFLISFYEKMQSDKGSIPDRFSAQQFSDYHSELNMSSLELGDSALYFCASSPLAGVTGELFFGEGSRLTVL.